This TCR beta chain is drawn from a study of CD8 T cells in ankylosing spondylitis. General study findings and limits: The authors found the disease-linked clones to be CD8+ and relatively rare in peripheral blood. Significantly higher representation of disease-linked clones was reported for matched ankylosing spondylitis synovial fluid.

Germline lookup yields CDR1 DFQATT and CDR2 SNEGSKA (reference sequence). The CDR3 has 15 residues. The V and J ends lost 3 bases and 4 bases respectively, with 15 bases between them. Molecular-barcoded quantitative 5'-RACE produced these TCR beta libraries. One entry per CDR3 protein results from TCRdb running MiXCR on the 5' RACE reads. The table shows fewer than 50,000 distinct CDR3 sequences, with about 10% occurring only once. Ten or more counts support this clonotype. The antigen is undetermined. The chain employs TRBV20-1 and TRBJ2-2; D is possibly TRBD1 or TRBD2 (5 bases each). This clonotype was sampled from a male donor with ankylosing spondylitis or in good health (not recorded which). The sequencing input was blood, either unsorted or a sorted T cell fraction (not recorded which). CDR3 amino acids: CSARPPGRPTGELFF. CDR3 bases: TGCAGTGCTAGGCCGCCGGGGCGCCCCACCGGGGAGCTGTTTTTT.